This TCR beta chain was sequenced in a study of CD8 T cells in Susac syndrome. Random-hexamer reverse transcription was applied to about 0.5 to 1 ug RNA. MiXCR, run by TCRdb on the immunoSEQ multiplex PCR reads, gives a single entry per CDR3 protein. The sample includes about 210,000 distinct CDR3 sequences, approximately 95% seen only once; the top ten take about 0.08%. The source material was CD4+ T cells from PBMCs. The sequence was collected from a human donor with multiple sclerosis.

DNA for the CDR3: TGCAGTGCTAGTGCCACTAGCACAGATACGCAGTATTTT. Protein product: CSASATSTDTQYF. The gene calls are TRBV20-1 and TRBJ2-3; D is unresolved. The CDR3 runs to 13 residues. The germline V gene has CDR1 DFQATT and CDR2 SNEGSKA (reference sequence). Trimming took 3 bases from V and 0 from J, leaving 7 bases between them.